This paragraph covers one T cell receptor (beta chain) sequence. The CDR3 length is 13 residues. Trimming took 6 bases from V and 7 from J, leaving 15 bases between them. Per germline, CDR1 MNHNY and CDR2 SVGAGI (reference sequence). These data belong to a study of OX40 agonist ivuxolimab in advanced cancers. Looking at the study overall: Patients were treated with ivuxolimab, an agonistic anti-OX40 (CD134) antibody.

Autoimmune disease history or systemic immunosuppression excluded patients. Measured with immunoSEQ multiplex PCR; TCRdb has only the in-frame clones, and not every one. The table includes about 77,000 clones, around 83% detected once. The receptor was isolated from an adult with an advanced solid tumor such as melanoma, head and neck, liver or kidney cancer. The chain links TRBV6-6 to TRBJ1-1; D perhaps matches TRBD1 (5 bases). Here the sequenced sample was CD4+ or CD8+ T cells sorted from blood, taken in a trial of the OX40 agonist ivuxolimab. CDR3 sequence (DNA): TGTGCCAGCAGGCGGGGCGAGGGAGGTGAAGCTTTCTTT. Protein product: CASRRGEGGEAFF.